One sample yielded the 30 T cell receptor beta chains listed below, sequenced in a study of T cell repertoires in cytomegalovirus infection. MiXCR, run by TCRdb on the reads, gives a single entry per CDR3 protein. The sample has approximately 170,000 distinct CDR3 sequences, roughly 14% seen once; the top ten hold 25% to 30%. Sequencing was carried out using PBMCs. These receptors were collected from a human donor in good health (CMV status not recorded). Some clones in this sample may be carry-over from other donors' samples.

There are many counts of this clonotype. The V gene is TRBV7-2, the J gene TRBJ1-5; D uncertain. The germline V and J ends were trimmed by 0 bases and 0 bases, with 6 bases remaining between them. This CDR3 has 15 residues. Germline CDR1 reads SGHTA; CDR2 reads FQGNSA. CDR3 sequence (DNA): TGTGCCAGCAGCTTAGCACACCTTAGCAATCAGCCCCAGCATTTT. Protein: CASSLAHLSNQPQHF.

The chain couples TRBV4-2 to TRBJ2-7, with D possibly TRBD1 on 7 matching bases. The germline gives CDR1 LGHNA, CDR2 YNFKEQ. V lost 1 base and J 3 bases, leaving 16 bases between the germline ends. This CDR3 spans 16 amino acids. In DNA, the CDR3 is TGTGCCAGCAGCCAAGGGCAGGGGGGTTCAGTCTACGAGCAGTACTTC. As protein: CASSQGQGGSVYEQYF.

The sample holds many counts of this clonotype. The V gene is TRBV28, the J gene TRBJ1-5; the D gene is possibly TRBD1 (5 bases). V shed 8 bases and J shed 6 bases, with 20 bases lying between them. Germline CDR1 is MDHEN and CDR2 is SYDVKM. The CDR3 length is 15 residues. The chain's CDR3 is CASLGGRGPGQPQHF. In DNA, the CDR3 is TGTGCCAGCTTGGGAGGAAGGGGCCCGGGTCAGCCCCAGCATTTT.

This clonotype was recorded many times. The chain links TRBV27 to TRBJ1-1; D is unclear. The CDR3 has 13 residues. From germline, CDR1 is MNHEY and CDR2 SMNVEV (reference sequence). V lost 5 bases and J lost 2, with 9 bases in between. The CDR3 nucleotides read TGTGCCAGCAGTATCAGGAGAAACACTGAAGCTTTCTTT. Protein product: CASSIRRNTEAFF.

This clonotype was seen many times. J is TRBJ2-6 and V is TRBV7-2; D is uncertain. Looked up from germline, CDR1 is SGHTA and CDR2 is FQGNSA. V was trimmed by 2 bases and J by 7 bases, leaving 15 bases between them. The CDR3 has 16 residues. The CDR3 protein is CASSLFWTQEANVLTF. The CDR3 DNA reads as TGTGCCAGCAGCTTATTTTGGACCCAAGAAGCCAACGTCCTGACTTTC.

On this clonotype itself: Just one base apart from a much larger clone, this may be a read error. The chain couples TRBV28 to TRBJ1-2; the D gene is possibly TRBD1 (5 bases). From germline, CDR1 is MDHEN and CDR2 SYDVKM. The ends were cut back, 11 bases at V and 6 bases at J, with 10 bases in the middle. The CDR3 runs to 10 residues. CDR3 bases: TGTGCCGGCGGGGCGGATGGCTACACCTTC. As protein: CAGGADGYTF.

This clonotype was counted ten times or more. J is TRBJ1-4 and V is TRBV15; a weak D match, TRBD1 (5 bases). The V gene's germline CDR1 is LNHNV and CDR2 YYDKDF (reference sequence). The CDR3 extends over 15 amino acids. Trimming removed 0 bases from V and 8 bases from J, with 13 bases in between. The CDR3 region has the DNA TGTGCCACCAGCAGAGATTGGGCAGGGAACGAAAAACTGTTTTTT. Protein: CATSRDWAGNEKLFF. The full variable domain, in which reference TRBV15 and TRBJ1-4 provide the parts outside the CDR3, is DAMVIQNPRYQVTQFGKPVTLSCSQTLNHNVMYWYQQKSSQAPKLLFHYYDKDFNNEADTPDNFQSRRPNTSFCFLDIRSPGLGDTAMYLCATSRDWAGNEKLFFGSGTQLSVL.

The CDR3 DNA follows: TGTGCCAGCAGCTTAAATCAGGGGAATGAAAAACTGTTTTTT. Its protein is CASSLNQGNEKLFF. The chain carries TRBV7-9 and TRBJ1-4, with a possible D match to TRBD1 (6 bases). Germline values: CDR1 SEHNR, CDR2 FQNEAQ (reference sequence). The CDR3 runs to 14 residues. V shed 2 bases and J shed 5 bases, with 9 bases lying between them.

This clonotype came up a few times. This chain connects TRBV20-1 to TRBJ2-3, with D perhaps assigned TRBD1 or TRBD2 (7 bases each). The germline gives CDR1 DFQATT, CDR2 SNEGSKA (reference sequence). This CDR3 has 15 residues. The CDR3 DNA sequence: TGCAGCGCCAGGCCAGGGGGGGTGGGCACAGATACGCAGTATTTT. Its translation is CSARPGGVGTDTQYF.

This clonotype came up many times. The chain employs TRBV4-1 and TRBJ2-3; D unresolved. This CDR3 is built from 13 residues. From germline, CDR1 is MGHRA and CDR2 YSYEKL. V lost 0 bases, J lost 5 bases, and 6 bases lay in between. The CDR3, as DNA: TGCGCCAGCAGCCAAGAATACAAAGATACGCAGTATTTT. Translation: CASSQEYKDTQYF.

CDR3 nucleotides: TGTGCCAGCAGTCCCTCGGGGGCGTACGGCACTGAAGCTTTCTTT. It yields the protein CASSPSGAYGTEAFF. This chain uses TRBV6-6 with TRBJ1-1; weak D call: TRBD1 (6 bases). The CDR3 runs 15 residues. The germline V gene has CDR1 MNHNY and CDR2 SVGAGI (reference sequence). Trimming took off 5 bases at V and 4 bases at J, with 17 bases between the two ends.

This clonotype was seen many times. The chain joins TRBV7-9 to TRBJ1-2; D gene ambiguous. The CDR3 spans 15 residues. Germline lookup yields CDR1 SEHNR and CDR2 FQNEAQ (reference sequence). V was trimmed by 5 bases and J by 1 base, leaving 14 bases between them. CDR3: CASSPLEWSNYGYTF. CDR3 in DNA: TGTGCCAGCAGCCCCCTTGAGTGGAGTAACTATGGCTACACCTTC.

This clonotype was seen ten or more times. The chain couples TRBV7-2 to TRBJ2-7, with 7 bases lining up with TRBD1. The CDR3 consists of 13 residues. CDR1 and CDR2 from the germline V gene are SGHTA and FQGNSA. J gave up 5 bases and V 5 bases, and 6 bases lay outside the gene matches. This CDR3 reads CASSVDRVHEQYF. The CDR3 nucleotides read TGTGCCAGCAGCGTTGACAGGGTACACGAGCAGTACTTC.

CDR3: CASNRESSYNEQFF. DNA of the CDR3: TGTGCCAGCAACCGGGAGAGCTCCTACAATGAGCAGTTCTTC. The chain joins TRBV2 to TRBJ2-1, with D perhaps matching TRBD2 (6 bases). Germline CDR1 reads SNHLY; CDR2 reads FYNNEI. The CDR3 has 14 residues. Trimming stripped 7 bases from V and 0 bases from J, with 10 bases between.

This clonotype was counted ten times or more. The chain employs TRBV19 and TRBJ1-2, with D perhaps TRBD1 (5 bases). Per germline, CDR1 LNHDA and CDR2 SQIVND (reference sequence). The CDR3 loop spans 17 amino acids. V was trimmed by 5 bases and J by 1 base, leaving 20 bases between them. In nucleotides, the CDR3 is TGTGCCAGTAGTGTCCGGGACGGCAAACATCTTAACTATGGCTACACCTTC. Its translation: CASSVRDGKHLNYGYTF.

The chain joins TRBV20-1 to TRBJ2-1; 8 bases map to TRBD1. Looked up from germline, CDR1 is DFQATT and CDR2 is SNEGSKA (reference sequence). This CDR3 has 15 residues. Germline trimming cut 0 bases from V and 3 bases from J; bases unmatched to any gene: 4. Written as DNA, the CDR3 is TGCAGTGCTAGAGATGACGACAGGGGCTACAATGAGCAGTTCTTC. Residues: CSARDDDRGYNEQFF.

This rearrangement joins TRBV4-1 to TRBJ1-6, with D unresolved. The CDR3 is made up of 16 amino acids. The germline gives CDR1 MGHRA, CDR2 YSYEKL. V lost 0 bases, J lost 0 bases, and 6 bases lay in between. The CDR3 coding sequence is TGCGCCAGCAGCCAAGAAGGAATCTCCTATAATTCACCCCTCCACTTT. This codes for CASSQEGISYNSPLHF.

CDR3 loop: CASSRDRISNTEAFF. CDR3 DNA sequence: TGTGCCAGCAGCCGGGACAGGATTTCGAACACTGAAGCTTTCTTT. This chain links TRBV9 with TRBJ1-1; 8 nucleotides align to TRBD1. V was pared by 4 bases and J by 1 base, with 6 bases of the junction left unmatched. The CDR3 contains 15 residues. Germline V gene sequence: CDR1 SGDLS, CDR2 YYNGEE.

The V call is TRBV5-1, the J call TRBJ1-5; D is unclear. V gave up 3 bases and J gave up 5 bases, with 9 bases separating them. Germline CDR1 SGHRS, CDR2 YFSETQ. The CDR3 runs 13 residues. The CDR3 DNA reads TGCGCCAGCAGCTCTGAGGGAGATCAGCCCCAGCATTTT. Its protein is CASSSEGDQPQHF. Together with reference TRBV5-1 and TRBJ1-5, the CDR3 gives the full variable domain: KAGVTQTPRYLIKTRGQQVTLSCSPISGHRSVSWYQQTPGQGLQFLFEYFSETQRNKGNFPGRFSGRQFSNSRSEMNVSTLELGDSALYLCASSSEGDQPQHFGDGTRLSIL.

This clonotype was seen many times. The chain is built from TRBV7-9 and TRBJ2-1, with 8 bases aligning to TRBD2. V lost 8 bases to trimming and J lost 0 bases; unmatched junction nucleotides: 9. CDR3 length: 16 amino acids. The germline gives CDR1 SEHNR, CDR2 FQNEAQ (reference sequence). Here the CDR3 reads CASLTLSGSSYNEQFF. The CDR3 DNA sequence: TGTGCCAGCCTGACATTAAGCGGGAGCTCCTACAATGAGCAGTTCTTC. Filled out from reference TRBV7-9 and TRBJ2-1, the complete variable domain reads DTGVSQNPRHKITKRGQNVTFRCDPISEHNRLYWYRQTLGQGPEFLTYFQNEAQLEKSRLLSDRFSAERPKGSFSTLEIQRTEQGDSAMYLCASLTLSGSSYNEQFFGPGTRLTVL.

CDR3 loop: CASLRDWRYGYTF. The CDR3 region has the DNA TGTGCCAGCCTTCGGGACTGGCGCTATGGCTACACCTTC. The chain uses TRBV2 and TRBJ1-2; D possibly corresponds to TRBD1 (5 bases). Germline CDR1 and CDR2: SNHLY and FYNNEI. V lost 8 bases, J lost 4 bases, and 14 bases lay in between. The CDR3 sequence is 13 residues long.

In its sample, this clonotype was seen many times. This chain links TRBV28 with TRBJ2-1, with 7 bases lining up with TRBD2. V trimming: 3 bases; J trimming: 11 bases; junction bases outside the gene matches: 4. This CDR3 spans 12 amino acids. Germline values: CDR1 MDHEN, CDR2 SYDVKM. The CDR3 sequence is CASSLGGDQQFF. Here the CDR3 DNA reads TGTGCCAGCAGTTTGGGGGGGGATCAGCAGTTCTTC.

This rearrangement joins TRBV6-5 to TRBJ1-4, with a possible D match to TRBD1 (5 bases). The CDR3 has 12 amino acids. The germline V gene encodes CDR1 MNHEY and CDR2 SVGAGI. Trimming pared 6 bases from V and 8 bases from J, leaving 10 bases between. Here the CDR3 DNA reads TGTGCCAGCAGGGGCAGGGACGAAAAACTGTTTTTT. This codes for CASRGRDEKLFF.

With respect to this clonotype: This sequence may be a read error, since a much larger clone differs from it by one base. The V and J genes are TRBV20-1 and TRBJ2-1, with D maybe TRBD2 (5 bases). CDR1 and CDR2 from the germline V gene are DFQATT and SNEGSKA (reference sequence). The CDR3 spans 17 residues. The CDR3, as DNA: TGCAGAGCTAGAGATCGATTAGCGCGGAGCTCCTACAATGAGCAGTTCTTC. Protein sequence: CRARDRLARSSYNEQFF.

The chain carries TRBV7-6 and TRBJ1-2; tentative D call: TRBD1 (6 bases). The CDR3 extends over 16 amino acids. Germline assignment: CDR1 SGHVS and CDR2 FNYEAQ. Trimming shortened V by 5 bases and J by 0 bases, and 16 bases separated the two germline ends. The CDR3 DNA is TGTGCCAGCAGCCCGGGTAGGGGGTTCCCTAACTATGGCTACACCTTC. This encodes CASSPGRGFPNYGYTF. The whole variable domain, remainder taken from reference TRBV7-6 and TRBJ1-2, is GAGVSQSPRYKVTKRGQDVALRCDPISGHVSLYWYRQALGQGPEFLTYFNYEAQQDKSGLPNDRFSAERPEGSISTLTIQRTEQRDSAMYRCASSPGRGFPNYGYTFGSGTRLTVV.

The J gene is TRBJ1-1, the V gene TRBV28, with D perhaps TRBD1 (5 bases). The CDR3 runs 13 residues. CDR1 MDHEN and CDR2 SYDVKM come from the germline V gene. The V end lost 6 bases, the J end lost 7 bases, and 15 bases lay between the germline ends. The CDR3 spells CASRNGAILEAFF. The CDR3 DNA follows: TGTGCCAGCAGGAATGGGGCGATACTTGAAGCTTTCTTT.

The V and J genes are TRBV19 and TRBJ2-2; D is ambiguous. Germline assignment: CDR1 LNHDA and CDR2 SQIVND (reference sequence). This CDR3 is 12 amino acids long. V was shortened by 6 bases and J by 6 bases, with 8 bases between the two germline ends. The CDR3 DNA is TGTGCCAGTAGCCTCGAATCCGGGGAGCTGTTTTTT. Its translation is CASSLESGELFF. The whole variable domain, remainder taken from reference TRBV19 and TRBJ2-2, is DGGITQSPKYLFRKEGQNVTLSCEQNLNHDAMYWYRQDPGQGLRLIYYSQIVNDFQKGDIAEGYSVSREKKESFPLTVTSAQKNPTAFYLCASSLESGELFFGEGSRLTVL.

This clonotype was seen a few times. The chain uses TRBV6-9 and TRBJ1-3; 7 bases match TRBD1. Germline V gene sequence: CDR1 MNHGY, CDR2 SVAAGI. With 6 bases clipped from V and 10 bases from J, the junction kept 9 bases outside the gene matches. CDR3 size: 13 residues. The CDR3 sequence: CASRRGQAGTIYF. The CDR3 DNA reads as TGTGCCAGCAGACGCGGACAGGCTGGAACCATATATTTT.

This clonotype came up many times. CDR3 region: CSARARWGDIQYF. As DNA, the CDR3 is TGCAGTGCTAGAGCCCGGTGGGGGGACATTCAGTACTTC. This chain joins TRBV20-1 and TRBJ2-4; perhaps TRBD2 as D (6 bases). V was cut by 1 base and J by 8 bases, with 12 bases left in between. Germline loops: CDR1 DFQATT, CDR2 SNEGSKA (reference sequence). The CDR3 loop spans 13 amino acids.

This clonotype was counted between two and nine times. This rearrangement joins TRBV5-1 to TRBJ1-1; possible D gene TRBD1, 5 bases. There are 13 residues in the CDR3. CDR1 is SGHRS, CDR2 YFSETQ, per germline. Trimming took 5 bases from V and 5 from J, leaving 13 bases between them. The DNA of the CDR3 is TGCGCCAGCAGGCCGGGACCGAGGACTGAAGCTTTCTTT. The encoded protein is CASRPGPRTEAFF.